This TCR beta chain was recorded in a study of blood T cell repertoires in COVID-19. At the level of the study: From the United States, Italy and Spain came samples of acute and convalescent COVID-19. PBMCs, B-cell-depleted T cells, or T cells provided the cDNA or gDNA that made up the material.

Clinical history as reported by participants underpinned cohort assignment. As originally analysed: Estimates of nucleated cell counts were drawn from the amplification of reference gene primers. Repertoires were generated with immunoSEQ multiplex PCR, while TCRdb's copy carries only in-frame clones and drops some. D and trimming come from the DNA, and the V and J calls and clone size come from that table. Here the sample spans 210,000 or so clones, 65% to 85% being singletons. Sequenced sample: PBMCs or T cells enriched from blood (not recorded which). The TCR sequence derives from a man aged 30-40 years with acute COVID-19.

CDR3 in DNA: TGTGCCAGCAGGGGACTGGCCCGTTCTCCAGATACGCAGTATTTT. This sequence encodes CASRGLARSPDTQYF. V is TRBV27 and J is TRBJ2-3; maybe TRBD2 (6 bases). The CDR3 has 15 residues. CDR1 MNHEY and CDR2 SMNVEV come from the germline V gene (reference sequence). The V end lost 6 bases, the J end lost 4 bases, and 17 bases lay between the germline ends.